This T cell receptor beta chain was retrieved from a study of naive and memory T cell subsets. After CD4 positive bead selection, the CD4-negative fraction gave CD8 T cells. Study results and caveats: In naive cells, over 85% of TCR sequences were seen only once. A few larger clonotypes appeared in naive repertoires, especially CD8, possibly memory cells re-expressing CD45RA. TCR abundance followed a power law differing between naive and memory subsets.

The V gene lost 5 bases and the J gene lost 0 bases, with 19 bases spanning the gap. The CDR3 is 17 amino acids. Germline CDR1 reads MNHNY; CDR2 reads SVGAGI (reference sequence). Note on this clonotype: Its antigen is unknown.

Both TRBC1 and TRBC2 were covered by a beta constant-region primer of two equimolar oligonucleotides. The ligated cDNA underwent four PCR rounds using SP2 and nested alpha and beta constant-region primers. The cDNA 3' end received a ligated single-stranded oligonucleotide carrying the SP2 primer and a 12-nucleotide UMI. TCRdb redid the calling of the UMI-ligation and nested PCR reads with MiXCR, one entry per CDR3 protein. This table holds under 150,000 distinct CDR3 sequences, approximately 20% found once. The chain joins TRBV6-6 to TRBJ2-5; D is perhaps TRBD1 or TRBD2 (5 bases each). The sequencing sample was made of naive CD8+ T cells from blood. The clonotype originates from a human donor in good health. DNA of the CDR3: TGTGCCAGCAGTCGACGACCGGGACCGACGTACCAAGAGACCCAGTACTTC. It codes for CASSRRPGPTYQETQYF.